This T cell receptor (beta chain) comes out of a study of T cells in Graves' hyperthyroidism and ophthalmopathy. Exclusion criteria comprised uncontrolled infection, other autoimmune disease, pregnancy or lactation. Researchers amplified the TCR beta CDR3 regions from RNA transcripts. TCR CDR3 underwent first-round RT-PCR with the HTBI primer set. TCRdb redid the calling of the multiplex PCR reads with MiXCR, one entry per CDR3 protein. Among hundreds of thousands of distinct CDR3 sequences listed, 15% to 20% were seen once. This clonotype showed up just a few times. CDR3 length: 13 residues. Trimming removed 3 bases from V and 6 bases from J, with 12 bases in between. CDR1 is DFQATT, CDR2 SNEGSKA, per germline (reference sequence).

This TCR came from a woman aged 40-49 years with Graves' ophthalmopathy. Input material: blood. The chain carries TRBV20-1 and TRBJ1-3; D gene uncertain. CDR3 region: CSARPFSENTIYF. The CDR3 DNA sequence: TGCAGTGCTAGGCCCTTCTCCGAAAACACCATATATTTT.